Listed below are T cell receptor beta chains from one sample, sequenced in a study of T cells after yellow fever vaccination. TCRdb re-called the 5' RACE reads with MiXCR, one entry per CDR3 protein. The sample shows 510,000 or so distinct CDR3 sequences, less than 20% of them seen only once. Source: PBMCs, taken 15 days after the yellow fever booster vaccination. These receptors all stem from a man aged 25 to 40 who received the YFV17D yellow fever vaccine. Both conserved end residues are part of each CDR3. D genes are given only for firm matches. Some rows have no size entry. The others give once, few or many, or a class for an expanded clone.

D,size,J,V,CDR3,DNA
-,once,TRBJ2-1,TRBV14,CASSQESFEYNEQFF,TGTGCCAGCAGCCAAGAGTCGTTTGAGTACAATGAGCAGTTCTTC
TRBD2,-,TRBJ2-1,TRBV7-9,CASSQPTSGNSYNEQFF,TGTGCCAGCAGCCAACCGACTAGCGGGAACTCCTACAATGAGCAGTTCTTC
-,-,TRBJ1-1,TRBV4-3,CASSQGGRGGDTEAFF,TGCGCCAGCAGCCAAGGCGGAAGGGGTGGGGACACTGAAGCTTTCTTT
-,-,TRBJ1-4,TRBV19,CASSIDPGSEKLFF,TGTGCCAGTAGTATAGATCCGGGGAGCGAAAAACTGTTTTTT
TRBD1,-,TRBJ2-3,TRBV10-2,CASSDQDRVFTYTQYF,TGCGCCAGCAGTGATCAGGACAGGGTATTCACATATACGCAGTATTTT
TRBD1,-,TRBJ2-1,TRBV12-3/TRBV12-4,CASTTDRVNEQFF,TGTGCCAGCACCACCGACAGGGTTAATGAGCAGTTCTTC
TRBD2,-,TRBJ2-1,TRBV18,CASSPPRGLAGASSYNEQFF,TGTGCCAGCTCACCACCCAGGGGACTAGCGGGAGCCTCCTCCTACAATGAGCAGTTCTTC
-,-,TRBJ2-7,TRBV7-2,CASSPRRDSFYEQYF,TGTGCCAGCAGCCCTCGGCGGGACAGCTTCTACGAGCAGTACTTC
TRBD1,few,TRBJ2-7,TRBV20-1,CSARIGTAYEQYF,TGCAGTGCTAGAATAGGGACAGCGTACGAGCAGTACTTC
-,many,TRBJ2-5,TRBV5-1,CASSTGQKETQYF,TGCGCCAGCAGCACCGGACAGAAAGAGACCCAGTACTTC
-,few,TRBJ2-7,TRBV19,CASSIEGRVQSSYEQYF,TGTGCCAGTAGTATAGAAGGGAGAGTCCAGAGCTCCTACGAGCAGTACTTC
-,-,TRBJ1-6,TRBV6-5,CASSYSQGYNSPLHF,TGTGCCAGCAGTTACTCCCAGGGGTATAATTCACCCCTCCACTTT
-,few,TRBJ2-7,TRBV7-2,CASKPAGVNYEQYF,TGTGCCAGCAAACCCGCAGGGGTGAACTACGAGCAGTACTTC
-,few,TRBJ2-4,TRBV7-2,CASSLAVDTKNIQYF,TGTGCCAGCAGCTTAGCGGTGGACACCAAAAACATTCAGTACTTC
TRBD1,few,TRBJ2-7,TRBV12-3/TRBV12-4,CASRAGQGHGEQYF,TGTGCCAGCAGAGCGGGACAGGGGCACGGCGAGCAGTACTTC
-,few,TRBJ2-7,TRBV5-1,CASSLVQAGGEQYF,TGCGCCAGCAGCTTGGTGCAGGCTGGGGGCGAGCAGTACTTC
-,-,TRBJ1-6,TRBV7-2,CASSVPGHSPLHF,TGTGCCAGCAGCGTACCGGGACACTCACCCCTCCACTTT
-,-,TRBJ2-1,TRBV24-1,CATSDSQGSYNEQFF,TGTGCCACCAGTGATTCACAGGGCTCCTACAATGAGCAGTTCTTC
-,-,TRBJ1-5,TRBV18,CASSLHHGRQPQHF,TGTGCCAGCTCACTCCACCACGGCCGTCAGCCCCAGCATTTT
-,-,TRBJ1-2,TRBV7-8,CASSLVRGAPGYTF,TGTGCCAGCAGCTTAGTCCGGGGCGCCCCTGGCTACACCTTC
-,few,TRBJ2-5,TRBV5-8,CASSAGLNVGFETQYF,TGTGCCAGCAGCGCGGGACTCAATGTTGGGTTTGAGACCCAGTACTTC
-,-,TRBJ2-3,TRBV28,CASSLQGNTDTQYF,TGTGCCAGCAGTTTACAGGGAAACACAGATACGCAGTATTTT
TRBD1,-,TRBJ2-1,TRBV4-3,CASSPLGAGGENEQFF,TGCGCCAGCAGCCCTCTCGGAGCAGGGGGAGAGAATGAGCAGTTCTTC
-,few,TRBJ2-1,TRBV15,CATSRASANNNEQFF,TGTGCCACCAGCAGAGCTAGCGCTAACAACAATGAGCAGTTCTTC
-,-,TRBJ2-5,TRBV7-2,CASSSKGHQETQYF,TGTGCCAGCAGCTCCAAGGGGCATCAAGAGACCCAGTACTTC
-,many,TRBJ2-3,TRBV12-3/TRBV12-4,CASSWLYGSDTQYF,TGTGCCAGCAGTTGGTTGTACGGTTCAGATACGCAGTATTTT
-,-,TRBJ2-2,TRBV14,CASSQDQRELFF,TGTGCCAGCAGCCAAGATCAACGAGAGCTGTTTTTT
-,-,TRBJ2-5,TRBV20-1,CSAITGSSQETQYF,TGCAGTGCTATTACCGGGAGCTCCCAAGAGACCCAGTACTTC
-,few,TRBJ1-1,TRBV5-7,CASSLSASLFVAFF,TGTGCCAGCAGCTTGTCCGCGTCGCTCTTCGTAGCTTTCTTT
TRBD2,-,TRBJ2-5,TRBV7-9,CASSLGTAGGLQETQYF,TGTGCCAGCAGCTTAGGGACGGCGGGAGGCCTTCAAGAGACCCAGTACTTC
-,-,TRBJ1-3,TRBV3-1,CASSQDFAIGNTIYF,TGTGCCAGCAGCCAAGATTTCGCGATAGGAAACACCATATATTTT
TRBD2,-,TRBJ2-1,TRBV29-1,CSVGAGGPVEQFF,TGCAGCGTTGGGGCGGGAGGGCCGGTTGAGCAGTTCTTC
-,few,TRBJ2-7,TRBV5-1,CASTSFAYEQYF,TGCGCCAGCACTAGCTTTGCCTACGAGCAGTACTTC
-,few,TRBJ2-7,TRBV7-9,CASSFTPSISPYEQYF,TGTGCCAGCAGCTTCACGCCAAGCATAAGTCCCTACGAGCAGTACTTC
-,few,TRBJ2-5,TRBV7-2,CASSQQRETQYF,TGTGCCAGCAGCCAGCAGAGGGAGACCCAGTACTTC
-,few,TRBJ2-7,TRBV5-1,CASSSSRTYEQYF,TGCGCCAGCAGCTCTTCTAGGACCTACGAGCAGTACTTC
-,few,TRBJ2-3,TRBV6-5,CASSYSKAADTQYF,TGTGCCAGCAGTTACTCGAAGGCGGCAGATACGCAGTATTTT
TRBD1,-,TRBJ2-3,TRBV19,CATTSGDRRTDTQYF,TGTGCCACTACTTCCGGGGACAGACGCACAGATACGCAGTATTTT
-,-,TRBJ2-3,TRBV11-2,CASSLGPRSSLARVDTQYF,TGTGCCAGCAGCTTAGGCCCCCGCTCGTCGCTAGCCCGGGTAGATACGCAGTATTTT
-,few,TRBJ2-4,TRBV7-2,CASSVGTAKNIQYF,TGTGCCAGCAGCGTCGGGACGGCCAAAAACATTCAGTACTTC
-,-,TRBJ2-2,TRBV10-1,CASSDRQTGELFF,TGCGCCAGCAGTGATCGGCAGACCGGGGAGCTGTTTTTT
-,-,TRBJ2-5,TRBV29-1,CSAAANREETQYF,TGCAGCGCTGCAGCCAACAGGGAAGAGACCCAGTACTTC